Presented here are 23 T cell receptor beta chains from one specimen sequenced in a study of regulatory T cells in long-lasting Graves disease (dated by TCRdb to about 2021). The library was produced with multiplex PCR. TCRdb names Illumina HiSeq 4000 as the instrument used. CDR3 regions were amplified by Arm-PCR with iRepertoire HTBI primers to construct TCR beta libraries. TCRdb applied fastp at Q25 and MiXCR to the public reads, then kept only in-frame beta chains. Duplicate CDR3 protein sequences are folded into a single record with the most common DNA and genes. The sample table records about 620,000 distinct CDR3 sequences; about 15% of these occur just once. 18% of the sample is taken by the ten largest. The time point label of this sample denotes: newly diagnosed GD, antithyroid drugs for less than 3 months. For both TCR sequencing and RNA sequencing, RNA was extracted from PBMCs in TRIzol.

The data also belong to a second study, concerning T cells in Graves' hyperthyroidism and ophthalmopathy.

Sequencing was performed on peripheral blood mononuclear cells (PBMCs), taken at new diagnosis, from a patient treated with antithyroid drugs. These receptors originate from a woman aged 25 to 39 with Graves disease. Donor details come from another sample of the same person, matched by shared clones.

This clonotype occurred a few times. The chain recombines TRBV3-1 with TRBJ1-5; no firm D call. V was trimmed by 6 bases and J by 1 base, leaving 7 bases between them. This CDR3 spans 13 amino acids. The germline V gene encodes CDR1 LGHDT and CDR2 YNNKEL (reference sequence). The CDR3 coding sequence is TGTGCCAGCAGTTGGCTGAGCAATCAGCCCCAGCATTTT. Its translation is CASSWLSNQPQHF.

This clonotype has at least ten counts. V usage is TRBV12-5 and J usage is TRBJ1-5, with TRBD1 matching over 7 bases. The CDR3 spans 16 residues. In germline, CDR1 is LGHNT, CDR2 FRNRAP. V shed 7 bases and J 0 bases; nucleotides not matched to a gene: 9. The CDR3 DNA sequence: TGTGCTAGTGCCCCGACAGGGAAGGATAGCAATCAGCCCCAGCATTTT. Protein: CASAPTGKDSNQPQHF. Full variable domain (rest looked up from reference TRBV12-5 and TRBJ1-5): DARVTQTPRHKVTEMGQEVTMRCQPILGHNTVFWYRQTMMQGLELLAYFRNRAPLDDSGMPKDRFSAEMPDATLATLKIQPSEPRDSAVYFCASAPTGKDSNQPQHFGDGTRLSIL.

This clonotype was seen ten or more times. The CDR3 spells CSARAGYGYTF. The CDR3 DNA reads TGCAGTGCTAGGGCGGGTTATGGCTACACCTTC. The genes are TRBV20-1 and TRBJ1-2; D is ambiguous. CDR3 length equals 11 residues. V was pared by 3 bases and J by 5 bases, with 7 bases between. Germline loops: CDR1 DFQATT, CDR2 SNEGSKA (reference sequence).

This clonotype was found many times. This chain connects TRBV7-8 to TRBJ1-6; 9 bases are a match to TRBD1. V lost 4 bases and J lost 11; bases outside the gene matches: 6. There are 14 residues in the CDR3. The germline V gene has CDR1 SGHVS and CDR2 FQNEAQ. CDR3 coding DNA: TGTGCCAGCAGCTCTGGGACAGGGACCGCACCCCTCCACTTT. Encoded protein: CASSSGTGTAPLHF.

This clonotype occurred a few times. Here the CDR3 DNA reads TGTGCCAGCAGCCAACTGTACCGCGGGATGGGCCAAAGGCAGTACTTC. It translates to CASSQLYRGMGQRQYF. The chain employs TRBV3-1 and TRBJ2-7, with D possibly matching TRBD2 (6 bases). This CDR3 region has 16 residues. Germline CDR1 is LGHDT and CDR2 is YNNKEL (reference sequence). V gave up 2 bases and J gave up 9 bases, with 23 bases separating them.

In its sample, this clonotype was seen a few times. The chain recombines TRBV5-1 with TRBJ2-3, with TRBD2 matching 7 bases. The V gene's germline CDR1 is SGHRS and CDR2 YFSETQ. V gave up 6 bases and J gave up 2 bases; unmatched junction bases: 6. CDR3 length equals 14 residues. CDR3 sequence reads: CASMGRGLTDTQYF. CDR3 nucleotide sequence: TGCGCCAGCATGGGGAGGGGCCTCACAGATACGCAGTATTTT.

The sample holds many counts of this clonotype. The CDR3, as DNA: TGCAGCGTTGGGCAGGGGGTCAACTATGGCTACACCTTC. Encoded protein: CSVGQGVNYGYTF. The chain uses TRBV29-1 and TRBJ1-2; 7 bases map to TRBD1. Germline values: CDR1 SQVTM, CDR2 ANQGSEA. The CDR3 consists of 13 residues. J gave up 2 bases and V 4 bases, and 4 bases lay outside the gene matches.

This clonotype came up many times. The CDR3 DNA sequence: TGTGCCATCAGTGAGGGGGGACTAGCGGTCTACGAGCAGTACTTC. It specifies CAISEGGLAVYEQYF. V and J are TRBV10-3 and TRBJ2-7, with 11 positions matching TRBD2. From germline, CDR1 is ENHRY and CDR2 SYGVKD. This CDR3 has 15 amino acids. V lost 2 bases to trimming and J lost 3 bases; unmatched junction nucleotides: 3.

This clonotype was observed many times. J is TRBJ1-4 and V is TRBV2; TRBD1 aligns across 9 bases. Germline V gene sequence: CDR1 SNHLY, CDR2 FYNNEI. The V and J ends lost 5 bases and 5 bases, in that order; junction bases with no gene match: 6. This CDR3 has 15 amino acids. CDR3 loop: CASSLSGTGNEKLFF. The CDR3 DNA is TGTGCCAGCAGTTTATCCGGGACAGGGAATGAAAAACTGTTTTTT.

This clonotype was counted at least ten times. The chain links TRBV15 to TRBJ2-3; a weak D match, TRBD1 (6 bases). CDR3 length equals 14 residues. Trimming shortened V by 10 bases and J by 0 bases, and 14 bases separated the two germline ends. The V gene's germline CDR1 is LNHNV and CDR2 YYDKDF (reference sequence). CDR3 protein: CAIRGPFSTDTQYF. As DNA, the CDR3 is TGTGCCATCAGGGGACCCTTTAGCACAGATACGCAGTATTTT.

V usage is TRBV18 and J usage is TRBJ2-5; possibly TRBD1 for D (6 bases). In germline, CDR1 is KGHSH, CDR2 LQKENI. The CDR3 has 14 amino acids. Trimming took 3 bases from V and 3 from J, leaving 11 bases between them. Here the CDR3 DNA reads TGTGCCAGCTCACCTCGTGCAGGGGAAGAGACCCAGTACTTC. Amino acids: CASSPRAGEETQYF.

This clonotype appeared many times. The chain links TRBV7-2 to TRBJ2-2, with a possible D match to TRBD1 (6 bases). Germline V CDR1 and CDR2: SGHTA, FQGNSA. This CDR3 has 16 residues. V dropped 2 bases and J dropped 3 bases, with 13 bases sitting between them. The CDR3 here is CASSLRGSFYTGELFF. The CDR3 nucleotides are TGTGCCAGCAGCTTAAGGGGGTCATTTTACACCGGGGAGCTGTTTTTT.

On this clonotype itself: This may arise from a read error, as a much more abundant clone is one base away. CDR3 DNA sequence: TGTGACAGCAGTGAGCGGGCGGGGACGTATGGCTACACCTTC. This codes for CDSSERAGTYGYTF. The chain combines TRBV10-3 with TRBJ1-2; tentative D call: TRBD1 (5 bases). CDR1 and CDR2 (germline): ENHRY, SYGVKD. The CDR3 length is 14 residues.

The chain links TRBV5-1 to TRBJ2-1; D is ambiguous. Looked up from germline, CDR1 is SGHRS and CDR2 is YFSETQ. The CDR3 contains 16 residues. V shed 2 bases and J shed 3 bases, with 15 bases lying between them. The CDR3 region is CASSFTATVSYNEQFF. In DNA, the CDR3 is TGCGCCAGCAGCTTCACAGCAACAGTTAGCTACAATGAGCAGTTCTTC.

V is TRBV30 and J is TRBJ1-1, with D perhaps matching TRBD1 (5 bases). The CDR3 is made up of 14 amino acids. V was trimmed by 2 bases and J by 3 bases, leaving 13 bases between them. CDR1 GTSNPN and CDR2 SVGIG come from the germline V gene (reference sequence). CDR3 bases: TGTGCCTGGAGTTGGGGGGGGTTCGACACTGAAGCTTTCTTT. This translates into CAWSWGGFDTEAFF.

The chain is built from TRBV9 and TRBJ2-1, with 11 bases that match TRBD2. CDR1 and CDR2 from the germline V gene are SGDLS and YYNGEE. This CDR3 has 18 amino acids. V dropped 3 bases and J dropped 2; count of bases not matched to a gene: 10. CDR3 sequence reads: CASSAELAGGPTYNEQFF. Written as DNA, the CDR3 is TGTGCCAGCAGCGCGGAATTAGCGGGAGGGCCTACCTACAATGAGCAGTTCTTC.

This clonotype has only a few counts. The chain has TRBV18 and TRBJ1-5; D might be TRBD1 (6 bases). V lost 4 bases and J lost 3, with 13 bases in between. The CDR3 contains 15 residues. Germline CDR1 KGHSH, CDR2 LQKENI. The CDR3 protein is CASSREQGFNQPQHF. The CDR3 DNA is TGTGCCAGCTCACGGGAACAGGGTTTCAATCAGCCCCAGCATTTT.

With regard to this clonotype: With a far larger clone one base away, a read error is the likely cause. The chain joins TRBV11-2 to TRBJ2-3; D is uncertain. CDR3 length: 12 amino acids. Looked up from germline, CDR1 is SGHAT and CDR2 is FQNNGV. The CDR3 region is CASSSLGDTLYF. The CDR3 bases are TGTGCCAGCAGCTCCCTGGGTGATACGCTGTATTTT. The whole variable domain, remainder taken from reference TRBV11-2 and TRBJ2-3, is EAGVAQSPRYKIIEKRQSVAFWCNPISGHATLYWYQQILGQGPKLLIQFQNNGVVDDSQLPKDRFSAERLKGVDSTLKIQPAKLEDSAVYLCASSSLGDTLYFGPGTRLTVL.

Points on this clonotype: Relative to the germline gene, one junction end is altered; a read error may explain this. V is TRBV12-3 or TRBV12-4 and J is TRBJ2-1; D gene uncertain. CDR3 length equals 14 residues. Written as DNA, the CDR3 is TGTGCTAGCAGTTCGTCCGGGCCCCCCAATGAGCAGTTCTTC. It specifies CASSSSGPPNEQFF.

The CDR3 protein is CASSPGGSNYEQYF. The CDR3 DNA follows: TGTGCCAGCAGCCCGGGCGGGAGTAATTACGAGCAGTACTTC. The chain is built from TRBV3-1 and TRBJ2-7; 7 bases line up with TRBD2. The CDR3 is made up of 14 amino acids. Germline CDR1 is LGHDT and CDR2 is YNNKEL (reference sequence). V dropped 4 bases and J dropped 4; count of bases not matched to a gene: 7.

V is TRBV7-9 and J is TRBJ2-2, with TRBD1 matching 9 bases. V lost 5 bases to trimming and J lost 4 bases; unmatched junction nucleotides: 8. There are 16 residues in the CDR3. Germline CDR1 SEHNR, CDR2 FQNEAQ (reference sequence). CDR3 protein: CASSRPTGGSTGELFF. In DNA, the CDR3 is TGTGCCAGCAGCCGACCTACAGGGGGCAGCACCGGGGAGCTGTTTTTT.

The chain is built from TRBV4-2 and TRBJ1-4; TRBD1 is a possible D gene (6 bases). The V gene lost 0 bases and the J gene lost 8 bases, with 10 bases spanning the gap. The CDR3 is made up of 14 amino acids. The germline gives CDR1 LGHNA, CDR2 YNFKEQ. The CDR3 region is CASSQDWGGEKLFF. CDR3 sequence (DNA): TGTGCCAGCAGCCAAGATTGGGGGGGCGAAAAACTGTTTTTT.

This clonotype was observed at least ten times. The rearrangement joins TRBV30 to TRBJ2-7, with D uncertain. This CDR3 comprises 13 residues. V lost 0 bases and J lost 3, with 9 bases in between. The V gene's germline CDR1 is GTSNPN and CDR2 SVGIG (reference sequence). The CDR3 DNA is TGTGCCTGGAGTGTGACGGTTCTCTACGAGCAGTACTTC. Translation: CAWSVTVLYEQYF.